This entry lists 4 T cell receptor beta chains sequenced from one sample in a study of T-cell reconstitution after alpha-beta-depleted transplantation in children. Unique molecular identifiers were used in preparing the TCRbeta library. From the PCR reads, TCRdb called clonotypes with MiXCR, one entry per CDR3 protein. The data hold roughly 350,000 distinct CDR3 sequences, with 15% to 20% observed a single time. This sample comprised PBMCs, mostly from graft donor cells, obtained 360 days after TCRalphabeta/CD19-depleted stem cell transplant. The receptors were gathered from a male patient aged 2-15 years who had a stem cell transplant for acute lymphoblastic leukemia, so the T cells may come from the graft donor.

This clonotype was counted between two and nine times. As DNA, the CDR3 is TGTGCCAGCAGCTTAAGGGGTGGCGGGAGTATCGGGGAGCTGTTTTTT. It specifies CASSLRGGGSIGELFF. The chain combines TRBV7-2 with TRBJ2-2, with 7 bases that match TRBD2. The CDR3 is 16 amino acids. Germline trimming cut 2 bases from V and 7 bases from J; bases unmatched to any gene: 10. Germline CDR1 and CDR2: SGHTA and FQGNSA.

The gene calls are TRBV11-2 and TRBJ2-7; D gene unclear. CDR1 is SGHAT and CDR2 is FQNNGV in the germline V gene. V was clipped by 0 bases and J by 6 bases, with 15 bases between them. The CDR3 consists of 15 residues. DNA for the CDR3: TGTGCCAGCAGCTTAGACCCCGGGCCCTACTTCGAGCAGTACTTC. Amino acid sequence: CASSLDPGPYFEQYF.

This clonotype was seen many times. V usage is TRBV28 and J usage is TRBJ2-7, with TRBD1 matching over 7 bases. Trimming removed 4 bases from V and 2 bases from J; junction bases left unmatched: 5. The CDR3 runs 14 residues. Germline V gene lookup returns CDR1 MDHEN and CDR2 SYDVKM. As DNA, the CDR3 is TGTGCCAGCAGTTCCCCGGGACAGACCTACGAGCAGTACTTC. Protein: CASSSPGQTYEQYF.

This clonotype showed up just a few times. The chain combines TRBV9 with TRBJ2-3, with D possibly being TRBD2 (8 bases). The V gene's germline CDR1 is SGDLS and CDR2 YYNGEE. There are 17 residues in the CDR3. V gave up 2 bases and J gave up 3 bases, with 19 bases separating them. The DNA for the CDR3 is TGTGCCAGCAGCGTTGAGGGGGCAGCGGGAGTAACAGATACGCAGTATTTT. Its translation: CASSVEGAAGVTDTQYF.